A single sample is the source of the 17 T cell receptor beta chains below, sequenced in a study of spatial heterogeneity in lung cancer. As for time point: blood at routine non-recurrence follow-up after resection. Each CDR3 protein gets one entry after TCRdb re-called the 5' RACE reads with MiXCR. This sample has approximately 30,000 distinct CDR3 sequences, with less than 11% found just once. Material: PBMCs, obtained at follow-up. The receptor set was obtained from a female donor with early-stage non-small cell lung cancer.

This clonotype was found a few times. The chain joins TRBV7-2 to TRBJ2-2, with 10 bases that match TRBD1. CDR3 length equals 15 residues. The germline CDR1 and CDR2 sequences are SGHTA and FQGNSA. Trimming took 5 bases from V and 7 from J; bases not matched to a gene: 7. The CDR3: CASSPRQGAIGELFF. CDR3 sequence (DNA): TGTGCCAGCAGCCCCAGACAGGGGGCAATCGGGGAGCTGTTTTTT.

This clonotype showed up many times. V usage is TRBV29-1 and J usage is TRBJ2-3; no definite D call. This CDR3 region has 11 residues. Germline V lookup: CDR1 SQVTM, CDR2 ANQGSEA. Between the trimmed V and J ends, which lost 5 bases and 7 bases, there was a span of 10 bases. CDR3 coding DNA: TGCAGCGTTTCCCTAGATCATACGCAGTATTTT. Protein product: CSVSLDHTQYF.

The chain couples TRBV12-3 or TRBV12-4 to TRBJ1-1; TRBD1 aligns across 11 bases. V was clipped by 7 bases and J by 6 bases; unmatched bases: 4. This CDR3 is built from 13 residues. The CDR3 loop reads CASKGQGVSEAFF. Here the CDR3 DNA reads TGTGCCAGCAAGGGACAGGGGGTTTCTGAAGCTTTCTTT.

The chain has TRBV19 and TRBJ2-3; 10 bases are a match to TRBD2. Germline values: CDR1 LNHDA, CDR2 SQIVND (reference sequence). The CDR3 consists of 15 residues. V was pared by 3 bases and J by 2 bases, with 2 bases of the junction left unmatched. Here the CDR3 reads CASSMSGGATDTQYF. The CDR3 region has the DNA TGTGCCAGTAGTATGAGCGGGGGGGCCACAGATACGCAGTATTTT.

This clonotype was found many times. The chain has TRBV20-1 and TRBJ1-2; 8 nucleotides agree with TRBD1. The V and J ends lost 1 base and 6 bases, in that order; junction bases with no gene match: 13. Germline V gene sequence: CDR1 DFQATT, CDR2 SNEGSKA (reference sequence). The CDR3 contains 16 residues. CDR3 nucleotides: TGCAGTGCTAGAGTGCTCTCAGGGGGCCCTTTCCATGGCTACACCTTC. Translation gives CSARVLSGGPFHGYTF.

The chain couples TRBV2 to TRBJ1-5; 7 bases fit TRBD1. CDR3 size: 13 residues. V gave up 10 bases and J gave up 4 bases; unmatched junction bases: 7. Germline V gene lookup returns CDR1 SNHLY and CDR2 FYNNEI. CDR3 residues: CATRDRVNQPQHF. CDR3 bases: TGTGCCACCCGAGACAGGGTGAATCAGCCCCAGCATTTT.

This clonotype was counted between two and nine times. This rearrangement joins TRBV28 to TRBJ1-6; 7 bases match TRBD1. Germline V gives CDR1 MDHEN, CDR2 SYDVKM. The CDR3 runs to 20 residues. Trimming cost V 3 bases and J 5 bases; bases outside gene matches: 19. CDR3 DNA: TGTGCCAGCAGTTTTTTTAGCACAGGGGTGCCCAGGAGACATAATTCACCCCTCCACTTT. It is translated as CASSFFSTGVPRRHNSPLHF.

This clonotype showed up just a few times. The rearrangement joins TRBV7-9 to TRBJ1-1; D perhaps matches TRBD1 (5 bases). Germline V gene sequence: CDR1 SEHNR, CDR2 FQNEAQ (reference sequence). V was trimmed by 1 base and J by 4 bases, leaving 10 bases between them. This CDR3 spans 14 amino acids. CDR3 DNA: TGTGCCAGCAGCTTAGGAGGGGCTCGCACTGAAGCTTTCTTT. Translation gives CASSLGGARTEAFF.

J is TRBJ2-7 and V is TRBV5-1; D perhaps matches TRBD1 (6 bases). The CDR3 totals 13 residues. The germline V gene has CDR1 SGHRS and CDR2 YFSETQ. V shed 4 bases and J shed 2 bases, with 10 bases lying between them. The CDR3 coding sequence is TGCGCCAGCAGCCGAACAGGGCCCTACGAGCAGTACTTC. Amino acids: CASSRTGPYEQYF.

The chain joins TRBV19 to TRBJ1-5, with a possible D match to TRBD1 (6 bases). The V end lost 0 bases, the J end lost 5 bases, and 14 bases lay between the germline ends. Germline V gives CDR1 LNHDA, CDR2 SQIVND (reference sequence). This CDR3 comprises 16 residues. CDR3 sequence (DNA): TGTGCCAGTAGTATAGACAGGGGCGGGGATCATCAGCCCCAGCATTTT. This translates into CASSIDRGGDHQPQHF.

This clonotype has a handful of counts. The gene calls are TRBV27 and TRBJ1-5; D unresolved. Germline V lookup: CDR1 MNHEY, CDR2 SMNVEV (reference sequence). This CDR3 spans 13 amino acids. V was pared by 2 bases and J by 6 bases, with 8 bases between. CDR3 in amino acids: CASSLAWSQPQHF. CDR3 nucleotides: TGTGCCAGCAGTTTAGCCTGGAGTCAGCCCCAGCATTTT.

The table lists this clonotype with many counts. The chain links TRBV3-1 to TRBJ1-2; 10 bases match TRBD1. The ends lost 2 bases at V and 7 bases at J; junction bases unmatched: 7. Germline CDR1 is LGHDT and CDR2 is YNNKEL (reference sequence). The CDR3 is made up of 15 amino acids. The chain's CDR3 is CASSQPGQGFGGYTF. The CDR3 DNA is TGTGCCAGCAGCCAACCGGGACAGGGGTTCGGTGGCTACACCTTC.

The chain is built from TRBV4-3 and TRBJ1-5; TRBD1 matches 7 bases. This CDR3 contains 13 residues. Trimming removed 6 bases from V and 4 bases from J; junction bases left unmatched: 3. CDR1 and CDR2 from the germline V gene are LGHNA and YSLEER. DNA of the CDR3: TGCGCCAGCAGTAGGGGGCCAAATCAGCCCCAGCATTTT. This sequence encodes CASSRGPNQPQHF.

This chain joins TRBV29-1 and TRBJ2-1; maybe TRBD1 (5 bases). Germline loops: CDR1 SQVTM, CDR2 ANQGSEA. This CDR3 has 11 residues. V was clipped by 7 bases and J by 5 bases, with 9 bases between them. The CDR3 sequence: CSAGHNNEQFF. Here the CDR3 DNA reads TGCAGCGCCGGACACAACAATGAGCAGTTCTTC.

This clonotype was counted a few times. This rearrangement joins TRBV7-2 to TRBJ2-7; 9 positions match TRBD2. CDR3 length: 16 amino acids. Germline loops: CDR1 SGHTA, CDR2 FQGNSA. V dropped 2 bases and J dropped 0; count of bases not matched to a gene: 5. CDR3 residues: CASSLRLAGSSYEQYF. DNA of the CDR3: TGTGCCAGCAGCTTACGGCTAGCGGGGTCCTCCTACGAGCAGTACTTC.

This clonotype was detected only a few times. V is TRBV28 and J is TRBJ1-4; D might be TRBD1 (5 bases). V dropped 6 bases and J dropped 5 bases, with 19 bases sitting between them. The germline V gene encodes CDR1 MDHEN and CDR2 SYDVKM. This CDR3 comprises 16 residues. This CDR3 is CASSPSPWDQNEKLFF. The CDR3 nucleotides read TGTGCCAGCAGCCCCTCCCCGTGGGACCAAAATGAAAAACTGTTTTTT.

This rearrangement joins TRBV6-6 to TRBJ2-1; unclear D gene. This CDR3 is built from 15 residues. Germline values: CDR1 MNHNY, CDR2 SVGAGI (reference sequence). Trimming left V 6 bases short and J 2 bases short, with 14 bases between. CDR3 sequence (DNA): TGTGCCAGCAGACTCGACGCGGCGACCTACAATGAGCAGTTCTTC. Translation gives CASRLDAATYNEQFF.